This T cell receptor beta chain was captured in a study of blood T cells in healthy people across ages. Overall study results and limits: It was held that the diversity estimates obtained from one million T cells were underestimates.

Looked up from germline, CDR1 is SGHTA and CDR2 is FQGTGA. V was clipped by 3 bases and J by 10 bases, with 21 bases between them. The CDR3 has 15 amino acids. Of note for this clonotype: Its antigen remains unknown.

Primers used in a second PCR of about 6 to 11 cycles were a sample-barcoded 5' primer and a J-beta primer mix. Sequencing of every sample gave 2.5 million or more CDR3-containing paired-end reads. MiXCR, run by TCRdb on the 5' RACE reads, gives a single entry per CDR3 protein. This sample yields 910,000 or so distinct CDR3 sequences, of which about 53% are seen a single time; about 22% belongs to the top ten. Every sample gave at least 5.5 micrograms of total RNA when it was extracted. This sequence joins TRBV7-3 and TRBJ1-1, with D possibly matching TRBD1 (6 bases). The clonotype was recovered from a woman aged 55-69 years in good health. The sequenced sample consisted of blood. CDR3 sequence: CASSLRGHGADTAFF. The CDR3 DNA is TGTGCCAGCAGCTTGAGGGGACACGGAGCGGATACAGCTTTCTTT.